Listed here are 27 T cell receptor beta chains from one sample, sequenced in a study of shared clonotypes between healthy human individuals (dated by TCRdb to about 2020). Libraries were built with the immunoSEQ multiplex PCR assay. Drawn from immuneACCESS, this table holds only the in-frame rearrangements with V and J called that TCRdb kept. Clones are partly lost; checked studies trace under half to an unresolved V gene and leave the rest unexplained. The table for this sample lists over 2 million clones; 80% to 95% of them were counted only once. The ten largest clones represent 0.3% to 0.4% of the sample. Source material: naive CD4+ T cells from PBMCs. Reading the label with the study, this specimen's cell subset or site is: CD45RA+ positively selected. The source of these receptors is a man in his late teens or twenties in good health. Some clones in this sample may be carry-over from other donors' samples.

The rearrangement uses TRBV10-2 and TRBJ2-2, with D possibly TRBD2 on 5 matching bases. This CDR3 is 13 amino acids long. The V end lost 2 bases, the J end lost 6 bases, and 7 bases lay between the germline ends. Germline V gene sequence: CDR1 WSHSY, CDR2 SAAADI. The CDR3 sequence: CASSEVSAGELFF. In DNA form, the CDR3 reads TGCGCCAGCAGTGAGGTTAGCGCCGGGGAGCTGTTTTTT.

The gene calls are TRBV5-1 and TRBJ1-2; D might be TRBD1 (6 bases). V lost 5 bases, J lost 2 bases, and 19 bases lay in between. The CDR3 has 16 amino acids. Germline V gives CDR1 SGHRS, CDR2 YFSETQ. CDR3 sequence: CASSRGPVDRNYGYTF. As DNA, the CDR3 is TGCGCCAGCAGTCGAGGACCCGTGGACAGAAACTATGGCTACACCTTC.

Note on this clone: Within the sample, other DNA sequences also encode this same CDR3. CDR3: CASSLASGNEQFF. The CDR3 DNA sequence: TGCGCCAGCAGCTTGGCCTCGGGAAATGAGCAGTTCTTC. The V call is TRBV5-1, the J call TRBJ2-1; tentatively, D is TRBD2 (5 bases). CDR1 and CDR2 (germline): SGHRS, YFSETQ. This CDR3 comprises 13 residues. Trimming took 0 bases from V and 7 from J, leaving 8 bases between them.

The CDR3 DNA sequence: TGTGCCAGCAGCTCGCATGGCGGTGGTCCCTACGAGCAGTACTTC. This sequence encodes CASSSHGGGPYEQYF. The V gene is TRBV11-2, the J gene TRBJ2-7; D ambiguous. The CDR3 contains 15 residues. Germline V gives CDR1 SGHAT, CDR2 FQNNGV. V was shortened by 4 bases and J by 2 bases, with 15 bases between the two germline ends.

The CDR3 sequence is CASSVVPGGNTEAFF. In DNA form, the CDR3 reads TGTGCCAGCAGCGTAGTTCCAGGGGGGAACACTGAAGCTTTCTTT. The chain uses TRBV9 and TRBJ1-1; 7 bases agree with TRBD1. V gave up 0 bases and J gave up 1 base; unmatched junction bases: 3. The CDR3 covers 15 residues. The germline CDR1 and CDR2 sequences are SGDLS and YYNGEE.

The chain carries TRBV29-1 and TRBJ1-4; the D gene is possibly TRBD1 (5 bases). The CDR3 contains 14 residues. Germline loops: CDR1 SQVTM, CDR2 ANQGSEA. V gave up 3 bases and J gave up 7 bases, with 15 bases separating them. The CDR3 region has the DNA TGCAGCGTTGATCTGGGGCGGTTGGGTGAAAAACTGTTTTTT. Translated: CSVDLGRLGEKLFF. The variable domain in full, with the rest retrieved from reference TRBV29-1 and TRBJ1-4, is SAVISQKPSRDICQRGTSLTIQCQVDSQVTMMFWYRQQPGQSLTLIATANQGSEATYESGFVIDKFPISRPNLTFSTLTVSNMSPEDSSIYLCSVDLGRLGEKLFFGSGTQLSVL.

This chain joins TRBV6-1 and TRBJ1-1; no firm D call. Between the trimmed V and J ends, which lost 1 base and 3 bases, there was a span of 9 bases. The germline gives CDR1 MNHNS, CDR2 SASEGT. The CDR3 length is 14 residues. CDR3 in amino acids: CASSEVRVYTEAFF. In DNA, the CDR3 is TGTGCCAGCAGTGAAGTGAGGGTTTACACTGAAGCTTTCTTT.

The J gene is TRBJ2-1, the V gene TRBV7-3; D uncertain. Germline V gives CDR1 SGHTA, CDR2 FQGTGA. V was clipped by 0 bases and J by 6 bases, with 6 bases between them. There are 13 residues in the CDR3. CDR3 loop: CASSLTAINEQFF. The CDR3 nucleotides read TGTGCCAGCAGCTTAACTGCCATCAATGAGCAGTTCTTC.

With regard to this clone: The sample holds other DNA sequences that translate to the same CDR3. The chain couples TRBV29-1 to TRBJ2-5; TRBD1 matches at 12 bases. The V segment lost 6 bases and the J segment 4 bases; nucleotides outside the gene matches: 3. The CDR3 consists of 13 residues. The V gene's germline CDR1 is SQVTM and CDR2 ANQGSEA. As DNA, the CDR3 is TGCAGCGTGCGGGACAGGGGGCGAGAGACCCAGTACTTC. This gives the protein CSVRDRGRETQYF.

The CDR3 sequence: CSVAKPRGTEAFF. Here the CDR3 DNA reads TGCAGCGTCGCAAAACCCCGGGGCACTGAAGCTTTCTTT. This chain links TRBV29-1 with TRBJ1-1; D ambiguous. The CDR3 covers 13 residues. Germline V gives CDR1 SQVTM, CDR2 ANQGSEA. V was cut by 6 bases and J by 4 bases, with 15 bases left in between.

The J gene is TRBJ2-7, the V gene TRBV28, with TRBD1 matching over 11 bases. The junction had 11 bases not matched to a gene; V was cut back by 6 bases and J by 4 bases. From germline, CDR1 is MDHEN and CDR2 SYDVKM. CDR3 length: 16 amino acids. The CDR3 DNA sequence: TGTGCCAGCAGCCCCTTGGGGACAGGGGGTGGTTACGAGCAGTACTTC. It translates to CASSPLGTGGGYEQYF.

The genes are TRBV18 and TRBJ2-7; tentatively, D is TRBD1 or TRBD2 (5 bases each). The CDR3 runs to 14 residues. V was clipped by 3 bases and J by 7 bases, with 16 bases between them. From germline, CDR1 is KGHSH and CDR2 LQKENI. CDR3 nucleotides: TGTGCCAGCTCACCTCTGACAGCGTCGGGGGAGCAGTACTTC. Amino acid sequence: CASSPLTASGEQYF.

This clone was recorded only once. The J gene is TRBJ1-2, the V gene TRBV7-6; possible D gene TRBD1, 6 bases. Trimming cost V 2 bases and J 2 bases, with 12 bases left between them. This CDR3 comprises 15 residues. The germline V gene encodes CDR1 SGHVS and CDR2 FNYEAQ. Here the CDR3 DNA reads TGTGCCAGCAGCTTACGGGCAGGGACAAACTATGGCTACACCTTC. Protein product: CASSLRAGTNYGYTF.

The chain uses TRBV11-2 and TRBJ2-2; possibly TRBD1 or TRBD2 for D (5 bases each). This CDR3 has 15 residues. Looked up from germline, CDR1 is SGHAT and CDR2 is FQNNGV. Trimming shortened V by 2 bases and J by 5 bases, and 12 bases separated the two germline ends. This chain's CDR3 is CASSLFGKGTGELFF. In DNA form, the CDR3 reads TGTGCCAGCAGCTTATTCGGGAAGGGGACCGGGGAGCTGTTTTTT.

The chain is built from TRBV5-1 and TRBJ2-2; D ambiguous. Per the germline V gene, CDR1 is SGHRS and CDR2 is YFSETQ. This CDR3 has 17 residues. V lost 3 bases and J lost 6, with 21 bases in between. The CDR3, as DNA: TGCGCCAGCAGCTCCCTGGTAGGGTATTTCGGTGCCGGGGAGCTGTTTTTT. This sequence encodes CASSSLVGYFGAGELFF.

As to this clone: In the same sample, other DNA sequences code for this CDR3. The CDR3 spells CASSPPGRSTDTQYF. The CDR3, as DNA: TGTGCCAGCTCACCTCCGGGACGGAGCACAGATACGCAGTATTTT. This chain connects TRBV18 to TRBJ2-3; D tentatively fits TRBD1 or TRBD2 (5 bases each). Deletions cut 3 bases from V and 0 bases from J, with 10 bases between. This CDR3 has 15 residues. Per the germline V gene, CDR1 is KGHSH and CDR2 is LQKENI.

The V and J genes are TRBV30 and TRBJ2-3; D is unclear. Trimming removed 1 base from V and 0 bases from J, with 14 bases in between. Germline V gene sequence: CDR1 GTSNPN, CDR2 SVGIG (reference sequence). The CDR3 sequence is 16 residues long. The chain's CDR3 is CAWSATFWASTDTQYF. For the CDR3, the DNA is TGTGCCTGGAGTGCAACGTTCTGGGCTAGCACAGATACGCAGTATTTT.

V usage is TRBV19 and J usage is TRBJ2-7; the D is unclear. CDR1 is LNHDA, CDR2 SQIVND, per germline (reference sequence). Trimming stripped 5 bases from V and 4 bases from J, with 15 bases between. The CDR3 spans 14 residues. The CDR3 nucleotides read TGTGCCAGTAGTGCCCGGGCCCCCCCATACGAGCAGTACTTC. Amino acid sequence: CASSARAPPYEQYF.

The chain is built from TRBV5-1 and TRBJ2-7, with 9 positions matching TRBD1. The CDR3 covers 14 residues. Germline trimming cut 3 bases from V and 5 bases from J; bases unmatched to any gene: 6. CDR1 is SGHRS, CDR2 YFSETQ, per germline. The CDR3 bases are TGCGCCAGCAGCTGGAGGGGACAGGGAGACGAGCAGTACTTC. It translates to CASSWRGQGDEQYF.

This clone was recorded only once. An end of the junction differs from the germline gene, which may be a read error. The CDR3 region is CASSERGAGDRCF. CDR3 sequence (DNA): TGTGCCAGCAGTGAAAGGGGGGCTGGGGACAGGTGCTTC. The V call is TRBV2, the J call TRBJ2-7; 8 bases are shared with TRBD1. Germline V gene lookup returns CDR1 SNHLY and CDR2 FYNNEI. The CDR3 consists of 13 residues.

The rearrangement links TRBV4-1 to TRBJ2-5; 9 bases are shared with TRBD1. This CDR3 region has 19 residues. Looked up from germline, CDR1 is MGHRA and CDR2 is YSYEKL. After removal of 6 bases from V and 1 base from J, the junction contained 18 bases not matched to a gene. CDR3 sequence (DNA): TGCGCCAGCAGTCATGCGGCCCGTTGGGACAGGGTCGGCCAAGAGACCCAGTACTTC. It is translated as CASSHAARWDRVGQETQYF.

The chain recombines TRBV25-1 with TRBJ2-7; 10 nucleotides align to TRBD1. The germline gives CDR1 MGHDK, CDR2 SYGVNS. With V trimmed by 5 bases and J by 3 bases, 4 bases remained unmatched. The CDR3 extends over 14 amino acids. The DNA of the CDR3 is TGTGCCAGCAGTCCCTGGGACAGGGGCTACGAGCAGTACTTC. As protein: CASSPWDRGYEQYF.

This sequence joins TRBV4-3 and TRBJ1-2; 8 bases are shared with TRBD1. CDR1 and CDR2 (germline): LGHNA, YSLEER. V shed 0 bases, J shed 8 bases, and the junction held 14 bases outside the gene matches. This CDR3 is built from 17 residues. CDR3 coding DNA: TGCGCCAGCAGCCAAGAGGCCCGCACCGGGACAGGAGGCGGCTACACCTTC. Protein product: CASSQEARTGTGGGYTF.

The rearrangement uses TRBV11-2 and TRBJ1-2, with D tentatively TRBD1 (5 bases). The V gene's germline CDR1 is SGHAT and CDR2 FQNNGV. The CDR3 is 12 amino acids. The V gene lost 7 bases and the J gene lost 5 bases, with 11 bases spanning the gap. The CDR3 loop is CASTGHSYGYTF. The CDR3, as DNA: TGTGCCAGCACCGGACACAGTTATGGCTACACCTTC.

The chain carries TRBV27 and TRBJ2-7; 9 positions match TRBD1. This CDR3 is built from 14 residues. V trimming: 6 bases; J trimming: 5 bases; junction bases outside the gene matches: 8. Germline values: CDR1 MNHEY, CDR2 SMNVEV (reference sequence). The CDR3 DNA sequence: TGTGCCAGCAGCCCTTTTTGGGACAGGGACGAGCAGTACTTC. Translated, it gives CASSPFWDRDEQYF.

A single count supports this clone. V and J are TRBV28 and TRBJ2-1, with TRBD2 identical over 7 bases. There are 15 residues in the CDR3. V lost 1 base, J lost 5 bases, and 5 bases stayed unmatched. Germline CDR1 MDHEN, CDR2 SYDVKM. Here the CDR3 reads CASSLFAGVNNEQFF. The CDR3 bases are TGTGCCAGCAGTTTATTCGCGGGAGTGAACAATGAGCAGTTCTTC.

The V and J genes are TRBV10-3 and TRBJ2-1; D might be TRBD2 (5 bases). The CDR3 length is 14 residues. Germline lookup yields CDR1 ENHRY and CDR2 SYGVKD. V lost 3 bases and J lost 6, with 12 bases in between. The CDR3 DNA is TGTGCCATCAGTGAAGGGAGTAGAGGCAATGAGCAGTTCTTC. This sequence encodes CAISEGSRGNEQFF.